These 30 T cell receptor beta chains originate from one sample sequenced in a study of blood T cell repertoires in COVID-19. Repertoires were generated with immunoSEQ multiplex PCR, while TCRdb's copy carries only in-frame clones and drops some. The sample includes some 140,000 clones, roughly 80% of them seen just once. The sequenced sample was peripheral blood. These receptors originate from a woman aged 55-70 years with acute or convalescent COVID-19.

The table lists this clone with a count of one. The genes are TRBV19 and TRBJ1-2; TRBD1 agrees at 7 bases. This CDR3 comprises 14 residues. Unmatched junction bases numbered 8, after V lost 5 bases and J lost 5 bases. Germline CDR1 reads LNHDA; CDR2 reads SQIVND (reference sequence). The CDR3 nucleotides read TGTGCCAGTAGTTCCCGGGACAGCCTATATGGCTACACCTTC. This translates into CASSSRDSLYGYTF.

The V gene is TRBV21-1, the J gene TRBJ1-2; the table's D call of TRBD1 was not tested on the DNA. TRBV21-1 is a recognized pseudogene. This CDR3 is 15 amino acids long. CDR3 in DNA: TGTGCCAGCAGCAAAACCCCGACAGGGGCGCGTGGCTACACCTTC. This codes for CASSKTPTGARGYTF.

The rearrangement links TRBV11-2 to TRBJ2-2; D perhaps matches TRBD1 (5 bases). The CDR3 extends over 13 amino acids. V lost 4 bases to trimming and J lost 5 bases, with 8 bases between them. From germline, CDR1 is SGHAT and CDR2 FQNNGV. CDR3 sequence reads: CASSSQGTGELFF. The CDR3 nucleotides read TGTGCCAGCAGCTCTCAGGGAACCGGGGAGCTGTTTTTT.

The J gene is TRBJ2-2, the V gene TRBV15, with D tentatively TRBD2 (5 bases). Germline CDR1 reads LNHNV; CDR2 reads YYDKDF (reference sequence). Deletions cut 4 bases from V and 1 base from J, with 13 bases between. The CDR3 totals 16 residues. CDR3 sequence (DNA): TGTGCCACCAGCACCGAGGGCGGAAAGAACACCGGGGAGCTGTTTTTT. Amino acid sequence: CATSTEGGKNTGELFF.

The V call is TRBV27, the J call TRBJ1-5; D may be TRBD1 (5 bases). V was cut by 0 bases and J by 7 bases, with 13 bases left in between. CDR3 length equals 15 residues. CDR1 MNHEY and CDR2 SMNVEV come from the germline V gene (reference sequence). CDR3 residues: CASSLSPGSGQPQHF. CDR3 nucleotide sequence: TGTGCCAGCAGTTTATCACCAGGGTCAGGGCAGCCCCAGCATTTT.

V and J are TRBV28 and TRBJ1-2; 12 bases agree with TRBD1. CDR1 is MDHEN and CDR2 is SYDVKM in the germline V gene. This CDR3 region has 16 residues. V dropped 3 bases and J dropped 9; count of bases not matched to a gene: 11. CDR3 sequence: CASSFSGTGGYQRYTF. CDR3 bases: TGTGCCAGCAGTTTCTCCGGGACAGGGGGCTATCAACGCTACACCTTC.

The V and J genes are TRBV2 and TRBJ1-3, with D possibly being TRBD1 (5 bases). Germline CDR1 reads SNHLY; CDR2 reads FYNNEI. The CDR3 runs 13 residues. The V end lost 6 bases, the J end lost 2 bases, and 8 bases lay between the germline ends. The CDR3 is CASRQDTGNTIYF. In DNA form, the CDR3 reads TGTGCCAGCAGGCAGGACACTGGAAACACCATATATTTT.

The CDR3 bases are TGTGCCAGCAGCCCCCCGGTGACCGGGGAGCTGTTTTTT. Protein product: CASSPPVTGELFF. V is TRBV3-1 (or the pseudogene TRBV3-2) and J is TRBJ2-2; the D is unclear. Germline V gene sequence: CDR1 LGHDT, CDR2 YNNKEL (reference sequence). The CDR3 extends over 13 amino acids. V was shortened by 4 bases and J by 5 bases, with 8 bases between the two germline ends.

The chain links TRBV5-8 to TRBJ1-5, with D possibly being TRBD1 (6 bases). The CDR3 contains 15 residues. Trimming took off 2 bases at V and 7 bases at J, with 16 bases between the two ends. The germline gives CDR1 SGHTS, CDR2 YDEGEE. CDR3 sequence reads: CASSLQGVRIQPQHF. The CDR3 bases are TGTGCCAGCAGCTTACAGGGCGTTAGAATCCAGCCCCAGCATTTT.

This chain links TRBV3-1 (or the pseudogene TRBV3-2) with TRBJ1-1; D is perhaps TRBD1 (5 bases). V was trimmed by 5 bases and J by 11 bases, leaving 18 bases between them. This CDR3 contains 13 residues. Germline CDR1 and CDR2: LGHDT and YNNKEL (reference sequence). CDR3: CASSSVGGGVAFF. Here the CDR3 DNA reads TGTGCCAGCAGCTCGGTCGGGGGTGGCGTGGCTTTCTTT.

In this sample, this clone turned up many times. The gene calls are TRBV4-1 and TRBJ2-7; 10 positions match TRBD2. The CDR3 is 17 residues long. V shed 0 bases and J 10 bases; nucleotides not matched to a gene: 15. Germline V lookup: CDR1 MGHRA, CDR2 YSYEKL. CDR3 sequence (DNA): TGCGCCAGCAGCCAAGACGTGGCAGCGGGGGGGCCGATGGAACAGTACTTC. This gives the protein CASSQDVAAGGPMEQYF.

V and J are TRBV4-1 and TRBJ1-2, with 10 bases identical to TRBD1. CDR1 and CDR2 from the germline V gene are MGHRA and YSYEKL. The CDR3 is 16 amino acids. The ends lost 1 base at V and 3 bases at J; junction bases unmatched: 5. The DNA of the CDR3 is TGCGCCAGCAGCCAAGCGCCGACAGGGGGCGACTATGGCTACACCTTC. Translating it yields CASSQAPTGGDYGYTF.

V gene TRBV28 combines with J gene TRBJ2-7; D may be TRBD2 (6 bases). Germline lookup yields CDR1 MDHEN and CDR2 SYDVKM. The V end was cut by 5 bases, the J end by 0 bases, with 14 bases between. The CDR3 length is 15 residues. The CDR3 DNA reads as TGTGCCAGCAGTCGTGGCGGGACCGTCTCCTACGAGCAGTACGTC. Translation: CASSRGGTVSYEQYV.

The chain is built from TRBV7-9 and TRBJ1-1; tentative D call: TRBD1 (5 bases). V lost 1 base and J lost 9, with 12 bases in between. In germline, CDR1 is SEHNR, CDR2 FQNEAQ (reference sequence). This CDR3 is 13 amino acids long. The CDR3 is CASSLEVGGKAFF. CDR3 coding DNA: TGTGCCAGCAGCTTAGAGGTGGGGGGGAAAGCTTTCTTT.

The gene calls are TRBV19 and TRBJ2-7; 9 bases are shared with TRBD1. The CDR3 extends over 18 amino acids. CDR1 and CDR2 (germline): LNHDA, SQIVND (reference sequence). The V and J ends lost 5 bases and 1 base, in that order; junction bases with no gene match: 15. Here the CDR3 reads CASSLWGSGQGRSYEQYF. The CDR3 region has the DNA TGTGCCAGTAGTCTATGGGGGTCCGGACAGGGGAGGTCCTACGAGCAGTACTTC.

V is TRBV5-1 and J is TRBJ2-5; a weak D match, TRBD1 (6 bases). Per germline, CDR1 SGHRS and CDR2 YFSETQ. This CDR3 region has 14 residues. With 3 bases removed from V and 1 base from J, the gap between germline ends came to 10 bases. The CDR3: CASSSQGSQETQYF. CDR3 DNA: TGCGCCAGCAGCTCACAGGGTTCCCAAGAGACCCAGTACTTC.

This chain joins TRBV2 and TRBJ1-1; D remains unclear. The V gene's germline CDR1 is SNHLY and CDR2 FYNNEI. Trimming stripped 5 bases from V and 1 base from J, with 8 bases between. The CDR3 is 13 amino acids. The CDR3 loop is CASSLYGNTEAFF. The DNA of the CDR3 is TGTGCCAGCAGTTTATACGGGAACACTGAAGCTTTCTTT.

J is TRBJ1-4 and V is TRBV29-1; D remains ambiguous. Trimming cost V 5 bases and J 6 bases, with 4 bases left between them. The CDR3 runs 10 residues. Germline V lookup: CDR1 SQVTM, CDR2 ANQGSEA. The CDR3 DNA reads TGCAGCGTTAGAGATGAAAAACTGTTTTTT. It is translated as CSVRDEKLFF.

J is TRBJ1-4 and V is TRBV7-2; TRBD1 matches at 8 bases. The germline V gene encodes CDR1 SGHTA and CDR2 FQGNSA. J lost 7 bases, V lost 3 bases, and 7 bases had no gene match. The CDR3 covers 15 residues. This CDR3 reads CASSFRTGLIEKLFF. CDR3 nucleotides: TGTGCCAGCAGCTTTCGGACAGGGTTGATTGAAAAACTGTTTTTT.

The chain joins TRBV18 to TRBJ1-3, with 7 bases matching TRBD1. V was pared by 4 bases and J by 1 base, with 7 bases of the junction left unmatched. The CDR3 runs 16 residues. Germline assignment: CDR1 KGHSH and CDR2 LQKENI. CDR3 sequence reads: CASSRFDRASGNTIYF. In DNA form, the CDR3 reads TGTGCCAGCTCACGATTTGACAGGGCGTCTGGAAACACCATATATTTT.

The gene calls are TRBV7-6 and TRBJ1-3, with a tentative D call TRBD1 (5 bases). This CDR3 is 18 amino acids long. Trimming pared 1 base from V and 0 bases from J, leaving 16 bases between. Germline CDR1 and CDR2: SGHVS and FNYEAQ. The CDR3 DNA reads as TGTGCCAGCAGCTTAGTTTTCATAGGGGCTACCTCTGGAAACACCATATATTTT. This gives the protein CASSLVFIGATSGNTIYF.

The rearrangement uses TRBV19 and TRBJ1-5; TRBD1 matches at 9 bases. Germline values: CDR1 LNHDA, CDR2 SQIVND (reference sequence). The junction had 11 bases not matched to a gene; V was cut back by 5 bases and J by 9 bases. This CDR3 comprises 15 residues. CDR3 DNA: TGTGCCAGTAGTCCCTTAGGACAGGGGAAGCCGCCCCAGCATTTT. Its translation is CASSPLGQGKPPQHF.

The chain uses TRBV9 and TRBJ1-4, with 7 positions matching TRBD1. Germline V CDR1 and CDR2: SGDLS, YYNGEE. This CDR3 has 14 residues. The V and J ends lost 4 bases and 1 base, in that order; junction bases with no gene match: 1. This chain's CDR3 is CASSQGGTNEKLFF. The CDR3 nucleotides are TGTGCCAGCAGCCAGGGGGGAACTAATGAAAAACTGTTTTTT. Complete variable domain (other parts from reference TRBV9 and TRBJ1-4): DSGVTQTPKHLITATGQRVTLRCSPRSGDLSVYWYQQSLDQGLQFLIQYYNGEERAKGNILERFSAQQFPDLHSELNLSSLELGDSALYFCASSQGGTNEKLFFGSGTQLSVL.

This clone has at least ten counts. This chain joins TRBV4-1 and TRBJ2-5; 8 nucleotides agree with TRBD2. The germline CDR1 and CDR2 sequences are MGHRA and YSYEKL. The CDR3 has 15 amino acids. Trimming took 6 bases from V and 5 from J; bases not matched to a gene: 11. The DNA for the CDR3 is TGCGCCAGCAGTCCTGCGGGGGGAGGGCAGGAGACCCAGTACTTC. Protein product: CASSPAGGGQETQYF.

The gene calls are TRBV11-2 and TRBJ1-1; TRBD1 matches at 10 bases. Trimming removed 5 bases from V and 1 base from J; junction bases left unmatched: 1. Germline CDR1 reads SGHAT; CDR2 reads FQNNGV. The CDR3 has 14 residues. The CDR3 bases are TGTGCCAGCAGCCGGGACAGGGGGAACACTGAAGCTTTCTTT. Its protein is CASSRDRGNTEAFF.

The chain uses TRBV28 and TRBJ1-4; D call uncertain. Germline V gene sequence: CDR1 MDHEN, CDR2 SYDVKM. Trimming took off 6 bases at V and 0 bases at J, with 8 bases between the two ends. The CDR3 is 14 residues long. In DNA, the CDR3 is TGTGCCAGCAGCGCACATGCAACTAATGAAAAACTGTTTTTT. Translating gives CASSAHATNEKLFF.

The chain uses TRBV28 and TRBJ1-6, with D possibly being TRBD1 (6 bases). From germline, CDR1 is MDHEN and CDR2 SYDVKM. The CDR3 runs to 15 residues. Deletions cut 5 bases from V and 8 bases from J, with 16 bases between. This CDR3 is CASSRGGGPHSPLHF. The CDR3 bases are TGTGCCAGCAGTAGGGGGGGCGGACCCCATTCACCCCTCCACTTT.

The chain carries TRBV6-5 and TRBJ1-2, with a possible D match to TRBD1 (5 bases). This CDR3 is built from 14 residues. Germline V lookup: CDR1 MNHEY, CDR2 SVGAGI. The V end lost 0 bases, the J end lost 6 bases, and 11 bases lay between the germline ends. CDR3 residues: CASSYSRGSNGYTF. DNA of the CDR3: TGTGCCAGCAGTTACTCCCGGGGGTCCAATGGCTACACCTTC.

The chain carries TRBV5-6 and TRBJ1-3; weak D call: TRBD1 (6 bases). The germline V and J ends were trimmed by 3 bases and 5 bases, with 9 bases remaining between them. Germline CDR1 is SGHDT and CDR2 is YYEEEE. This CDR3 is 13 amino acids long. As DNA, the CDR3 is TGTGCCAGCAGCTCTGGGACAAGAAACACCATATATTTT. This gives the protein CASSSGTRNTIYF.

The chain couples TRBV3-1 (or the pseudogene TRBV3-2) to TRBJ1-1; 10 bases fit TRBD1. J was trimmed by 4 bases and V by 9 bases; bases with no gene match: 5. From germline, CDR1 is LGHDT and CDR2 YNNKEL (reference sequence). CDR3 length: 13 residues. The CDR3 sequence: CASSTGGFTEAFF. In nucleotides, the CDR3 is TGTGCCAGTTCGACAGGGGGCTTCACTGAAGCTTTCTTT.